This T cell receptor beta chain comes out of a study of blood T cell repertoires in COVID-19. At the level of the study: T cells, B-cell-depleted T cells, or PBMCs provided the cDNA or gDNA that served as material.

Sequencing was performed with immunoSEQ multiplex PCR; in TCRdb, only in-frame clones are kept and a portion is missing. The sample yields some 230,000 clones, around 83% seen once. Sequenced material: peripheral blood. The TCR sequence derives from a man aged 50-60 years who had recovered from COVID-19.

CDR3 bases: TGTGCCAGCAGCTCCGAGCTCGATTACGAGCAGTACTTC. It encodes CASSSELDYEQYF. The rearrangement joins TRBV11-2 to TRBJ2-7; D unclear. V was pared by 4 bases and J by 4 bases, with 11 bases between. The CDR3 sequence is 13 residues long. Looked up from germline, CDR1 is SGHAT and CDR2 is FQNNGV.